A single sample gave rise to the 9 T cell receptor beta chains below, sequenced in a study of blood T cell repertoires in COVID-19. Method: immunoSEQ multiplex PCR; TCRdb's copy keeps in-frame clones and lacks some. This sample yields approximately 190,000 clones, of which approximately 90% are seen a single time; under 2.5% belongs to the top ten. Sequencing used peripheral blood. All receptors derive from a man in his 70s with active or convalescent COVID-19.

The chain has TRBV11-2 and TRBJ1-6, with TRBD1 identical over 7 bases. The CDR3 spans 15 residues. Germline CDR1 SGHAT, CDR2 FQNNGV. V dropped 1 base and J dropped 10; count of bases not matched to a gene: 7. Written as DNA, the CDR3 is TGTGCCAGCAGCTTAGGGGGGCCAGGGGGGTCACCCCTCCACTTT. Amino acids: CASSLGGPGGSPLHF.

V is TRBV2 and J is TRBJ1-4; D possibly corresponds to TRBD1 (5 bases). CDR1 SNHLY and CDR2 FYNNEI come from the germline V gene. CDR3 length: 13 amino acids. V gave up 7 bases and J gave up 8 bases, with 14 bases separating them. CDR3 nucleotides: TGTGCCAGCAACCCGGGACTAAGGGAAAAACTGTTTTTT. It specifies CASNPGLREKLFF.

This chain joins TRBV10-2 and TRBJ1-2, with D perhaps matching TRBD1 (6 bases). The length of the CDR3 is 13 residues. CDR1 is WSHSY, CDR2 SAAADI, per germline. V was clipped by 4 bases and J by 7 bases, with 13 bases between them. This CDR3 reads CASSARGAVGYTF. The CDR3 nucleotides are TGCGCCAGCAGTGCCCGGGGGGCGGTTGGCTACACCTTC.

The chain's CDR3 is CASSDSFPGQAQNTEAFF. CDR3 coding DNA: TGCGCCAGCAGTGATTCTTTCCCGGGACAGGCCCAGAACACTGAAGCTTTCTTT. V and J are TRBV10-1 and TRBJ1-1; 8 bases agree with TRBD1. This CDR3 spans 18 amino acids. The V and J ends lost 3 bases and 1 base, in that order; junction bases with no gene match: 13. Germline lookup yields CDR1 WNHNN and CDR2 SYGVQD (reference sequence).

The table lists this clone with a few counts. V and J are TRBV6-6 and TRBJ1-5, with no clear D. The CDR3 spans 17 residues. Trimming removed 5 bases from V and 0 bases from J, with 17 bases in between. Germline-derived CDR1 and CDR2 are MNHNY and SVGAGI (reference sequence). CDR3 residues: CASSHPPGRGSNQPQHF. The CDR3 coding sequence is TGTGCCAGCAGTCACCCCCCGGGGAGAGGTAGCAATCAGCCCCAGCATTTT.

The chain recombines TRBV15 with TRBJ2-7; TRBD1 matches 9 bases. Germline V lookup: CDR1 LNHNV, CDR2 YYDKDF (reference sequence). CDR3 size: 14 residues. Germline trimming cut 0 bases from V and 6 bases from J; bases unmatched to any gene: 3. The CDR3 nucleotides are TGTGCCACCAGCAGAGATACAGGGGGCTCCGAGCAGTACTTC. It codes for CATSRDTGGSEQYF.

J is TRBJ1-1 and V is TRBV5-5; D ambiguous. Trimming shortened V by 5 bases and J by 0 bases, and 14 bases separated the two germline ends. The germline V gene has CDR1 SGHKS and CDR2 YYEKEE (reference sequence). CDR3 size: 15 residues. The DNA for the CDR3 is TGTGCCAGCAGGACTCCGGGAGCCATGAACACTGAAGCTTTCTTT. This encodes CASRTPGAMNTEAFF.

This clone was seen only once. This rearrangement joins TRBV7-9 to TRBJ1-2; D might be TRBD1 (5 bases). The CDR3 extends over 16 amino acids. CDR1 SEHNR and CDR2 FQNEAQ come from the germline V gene (reference sequence). V was shortened by 1 base and J by 4 bases, with 16 bases between the two germline ends. CDR3 nucleotide sequence: TGTGCCAGCAGCTTAGGGATTGGAGGGGACGGCTATGGCTACACCTTC. Encoded protein: CASSLGIGGDGYGYTF.

This clone has just one count. V is TRBV6-5 and J is TRBJ1-2; D perhaps matches TRBD1 (5 bases). The CDR3 totals 15 residues. V lost 2 bases and J lost 0, with 10 bases in between. Germline values: CDR1 MNHEY, CDR2 SVGAGI. CDR3 loop: CASSYTGRANYGYTF. The CDR3 DNA reads as TGTGCCAGCAGTTACACAGGACGAGCTAACTATGGCTACACCTTC.